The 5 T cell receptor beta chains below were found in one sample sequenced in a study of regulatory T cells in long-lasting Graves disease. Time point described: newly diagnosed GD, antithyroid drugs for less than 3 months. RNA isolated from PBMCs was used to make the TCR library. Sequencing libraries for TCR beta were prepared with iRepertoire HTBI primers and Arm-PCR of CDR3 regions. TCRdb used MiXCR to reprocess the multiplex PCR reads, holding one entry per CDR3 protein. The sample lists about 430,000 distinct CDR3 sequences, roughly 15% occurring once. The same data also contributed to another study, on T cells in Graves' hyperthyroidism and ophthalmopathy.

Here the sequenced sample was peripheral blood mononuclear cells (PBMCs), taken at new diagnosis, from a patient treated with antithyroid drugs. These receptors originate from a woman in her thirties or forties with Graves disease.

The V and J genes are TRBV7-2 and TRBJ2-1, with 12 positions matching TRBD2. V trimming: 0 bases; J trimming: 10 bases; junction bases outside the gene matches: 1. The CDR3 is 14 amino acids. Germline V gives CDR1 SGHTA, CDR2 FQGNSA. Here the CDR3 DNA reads TGTGCCAGCAGCTTAGCCGGACTAGCGGGGGAGCAGTTCTTC. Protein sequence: CASSLAGLAGEQFF. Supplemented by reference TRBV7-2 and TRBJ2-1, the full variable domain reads GAGVSQSPSNKVTEKGKDVELRCDPISGHTALYWYRQSLGQGLEFLIYFQGNSAPDKSGLPSDRFSAERTGGSVSTLTIQRTQQEDSAVYLCASSLAGLAGEQFFGPGTRLTVL.

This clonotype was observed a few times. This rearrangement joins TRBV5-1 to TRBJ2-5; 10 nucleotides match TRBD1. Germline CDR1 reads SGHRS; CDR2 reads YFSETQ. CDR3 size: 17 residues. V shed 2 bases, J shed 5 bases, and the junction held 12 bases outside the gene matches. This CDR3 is CASSFERPGQGWETQYF. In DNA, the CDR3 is TGCGCCAGCAGCTTCGAACGACCGGGACAGGGGTGGGAGACCCAGTACTTC.

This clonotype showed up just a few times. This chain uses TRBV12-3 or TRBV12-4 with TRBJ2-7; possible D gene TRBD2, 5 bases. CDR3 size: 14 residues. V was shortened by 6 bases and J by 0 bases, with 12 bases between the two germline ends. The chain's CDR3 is CASRDGGTSYEQYF. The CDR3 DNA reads TGTGCCAGCAGGGACGGAGGTACCTCCTACGAGCAGTACTTC.

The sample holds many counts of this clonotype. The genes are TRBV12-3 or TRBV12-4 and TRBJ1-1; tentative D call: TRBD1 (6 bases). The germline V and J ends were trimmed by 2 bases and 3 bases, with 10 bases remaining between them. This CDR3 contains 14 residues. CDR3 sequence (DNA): TGTGCCAGCAGTTTAACCAGGGGAGACACTGAAGCTTTCTTT. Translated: CASSLTRGDTEAFF.

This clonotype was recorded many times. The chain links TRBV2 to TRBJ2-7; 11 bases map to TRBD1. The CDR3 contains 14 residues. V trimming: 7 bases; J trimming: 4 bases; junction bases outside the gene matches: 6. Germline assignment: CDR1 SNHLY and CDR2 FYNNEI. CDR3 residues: CASIKDRGRYEQYF. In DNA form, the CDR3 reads TGTGCCAGCATTAAGGACAGGGGGCGATACGAGCAGTACTTC.